These 22 T cell receptor beta chains originate from one sample sequenced in a study of OX40 agonist ivuxolimab in advanced cancers. The assay was immunoSEQ multiplex PCR, and TCRdb's table has in-frame clones only and misses some. The data contain approximately 78,000 clones, 86% of them singletons. This sample comprised CD4+ or CD8+ T cells sorted from blood, obtained in a trial of the OX40 agonist ivuxolimab. The receptors were sampled from an adult with an advanced solid tumor such as melanoma, head and neck, liver or kidney cancer.

The chain carries TRBV7-6 and TRBJ2-7; 10 nucleotides line up with TRBD2. The CDR3 consists of 17 residues. With V trimmed by 5 bases and J by 3 bases, 13 bases remained unmatched. The germline V gene encodes CDR1 SGHVS and CDR2 FNYEAQ. The DNA of the CDR3 is TGTGCCAGCAGCACCAACAGAGGGCCTAGCGGGAGCTACGAGCAGTACTTC. Protein sequence: CASSTNRGPSGSYEQYF.

The chain joins TRBV20-1 to TRBJ2-7, with D possibly TRBD1 on 6 matching bases. V lost 6 bases and J lost 7, with 13 bases in between. Germline V gene lookup returns CDR1 DFQATT and CDR2 SNEGSKA (reference sequence). This CDR3 is 11 amino acids long. In DNA, the CDR3 is TGCAGTGCCGGGACACCGAGGGAGCAGTACTTC. Its translation: CSAGTPREQYF.

The chain couples TRBV2 to TRBJ1-1; TRBD1 matches at 7 bases. Trimming at V came to 7 bases and at J to 2 bases, leaving 10 bases not matched to a gene. Germline V CDR1 and CDR2: SNHLY, FYNNEI. The CDR3 contains 15 residues. The CDR3 nucleotides read TGTGCCAGCATGGGACAGCGCACTGCTAACACTGAAGCTTTCTTT. The encoded protein is CASMGQRTANTEAFF.

The chain recombines TRBV19 with TRBJ2-2; perhaps TRBD1 as D (5 bases). This CDR3 region has 14 residues. Per germline, CDR1 LNHDA and CDR2 SQIVND (reference sequence). V was clipped by 6 bases and J by 1 base, with 9 bases between them. The CDR3 DNA follows: TGTGCCAGTAGGCGCCAGGGGAACACCGGGGAGCTGTTTTTT. Protein sequence: CASRRQGNTGELFF.

This clone is labeled as medium-sized (0.01 to 0.1%). The rearrangement joins TRBV14 to TRBJ1-6; 8 bases match TRBD1. CDR1 is SGHDN, CDR2 FVKESK, per germline. After removal of 1 base from V and 8 bases from J, the junction contained 4 bases not matched to a gene. The CDR3 is 15 amino acids. The CDR3 sequence: CASSQGTGLYSPLHF. The CDR3, as DNA: TGTGCCAGCAGCCAAGGGACAGGGCTATATTCACCCCTCCACTTT.

The chain recombines TRBV14 with TRBJ2-1, with 10 bases matching TRBD2. The CDR3 loop spans 20 amino acids. Germline lookup yields CDR1 SGHDN and CDR2 FVKESK. Losses at the gene ends were 1 base for V and 4 bases for J; bases not matched to a gene: 16. CDR3 protein: CASSQVNSRGGLAVYNEQFF. The DNA of the CDR3 is TGTGCCAGCAGCCAAGTAAATTCGAGAGGCGGACTAGCGGTTTACAATGAGCAGTTCTTC.

The CDR3 reads CASSPALGNEKLFF. The DNA of the CDR3 is TGTGCCAGCAGCCCAGCATTGGGGAATGAAAAACTGTTTTTT. The chain carries TRBV7-2 and TRBJ1-4; no reliable D call. Germline CDR1 SGHTA, CDR2 FQGNSA. V gave up 5 bases and J gave up 5 bases, with 12 bases separating them. The CDR3 extends over 14 amino acids. The full variable domain, rest sourced from reference TRBV7-2 and TRBJ1-4, is GAGVSQSPSNKVTEKGKDVELRCDPISGHTALYWYRQSLGQGLEFLIYFQGNSAPDKSGLPSDRFSAERTGGSVSTLTIQRTQQEDSAVYLCASSPALGNEKLFFGSGTQLSVL.

The chain has TRBV6-5 and TRBJ1-1; D is undetermined. Germline assignment: CDR1 MNHEY and CDR2 SVGAGI. This CDR3 has 13 amino acids. Deletions cut 3 bases from V and 6 bases from J, with 11 bases between. The CDR3 DNA sequence: TGTGCCAGCAGTTATTCCGGGAGGGCTGAAGCTTTCTTT. Translation: CASSYSGRAEAFF.

The chain has TRBV11-2 and TRBJ2-1; 10 positions match TRBD2. Germline CDR1 SGHAT, CDR2 FQNNGV. The junction had 8 bases not matched to a gene; V was cut back by 2 bases and J by 10 bases. There are 15 residues in the CDR3. CDR3 DNA: TGTGCCAGCAGCTTAACCAGCGGGGGGGCCGGCGAGCAGTTCTTC. Its translation is CASSLTSGGAGEQFF. The whole variable domain, remainder taken from reference TRBV11-2 and TRBJ2-1, is EAGVAQSPRYKIIEKRQSVAFWCNPISGHATLYWYQQILGQGPKLLIQFQNNGVVDDSQLPKDRFSAERLKGVDSTLKIQPAKLEDSAVYLCASSLTSGGAGEQFFGPGTRLTVL.

The V and J genes are TRBV6-6 and TRBJ1-1; 8 nucleotides agree with TRBD1. Looked up from germline, CDR1 is MNHNY and CDR2 is SVGAGI (reference sequence). The CDR3 length is 15 residues. Trimming took 7 bases from V and 1 from J; bases not matched to a gene: 8. The CDR3 DNA is TGTGCCAGCACGACAGGGGTGAGGAGGAACACTGAAGCTTTCTTT. Translating gives CASTTGVRRNTEAFF.

The chain links TRBV10-3 to TRBJ1-1; a weak D match, TRBD1 (5 bases). The V end was cut by 8 bases, the J end by 0 bases, with 7 bases between. This CDR3 region has 12 residues. Germline loops: CDR1 ENHRY, CDR2 SYGVKD. CDR3 in DNA: TGTGCCATCGGGGCTGTGAACACTGAAGCTTTCTTT. Translated, it gives CAIGAVNTEAFF.

This chain links TRBV5-8 with TRBJ2-5; unclear D gene. CDR3 length: 13 amino acids. The V end lost 4 bases, the J end lost 5 bases, and 12 bases lay between the germline ends. The germline V gene has CDR1 SGHTS and CDR2 YDEGEE. Here the CDR3 DNA reads TGTGCCAGCAGCGCCACCCGCCGGGAGACCCAGTACTTC. Encoded protein: CASSATRRETQYF.

In its sample, this clone was seen once. The rearrangement joins TRBV4-1 to TRBJ2-3; TRBD2 might be the D (5 bases). The V and J ends lost 2 bases and 0 bases respectively, with 15 bases between them. The CDR3 is 17 residues long. Germline values: CDR1 MGHRA, CDR2 YSYEKL. CDR3 sequence: CASSQKGAGVSTDTQYF. The DNA for the CDR3 is TGCGCCAGCAGCCAAAAGGGTGCGGGCGTTAGCACAGATACGCAGTATTTT.

The chain uses TRBV30 and TRBJ2-6, with 9 bases that match TRBD1. V was pared by 2 bases and J by 0 bases, with 11 bases of the junction left unmatched. CDR1 is GTSNPN and CDR2 is SVGIG in the germline V gene (reference sequence). The CDR3 contains 19 residues. In DNA, the CDR3 is TGTGCCTGGAGTCAACTATCGGGACAGGGTTTCTCTGGGGCCAACGTCCTGACTTTC. Encoded protein: CAWSQLSGQGFSGANVLTF. The full variable domain, its missing parts supplied by reference TRBV30 and TRBJ2-6, is SQTIHQWPATLVQPVGSPLSLECTVEGTSNPNLYWYRQAAGRGLQLLFYSVGIGQISSEVPQNLSASRPQDRQFILSSKKLLLSDSGFYLCAWSQLSGQGFSGANVLTFGAGSRLTVL.

This chain uses TRBV18 with TRBJ1-2; possibly TRBD1 for D (6 bases). The CDR3 totals 13 residues. The V end was cut by 5 bases, the J end by 6 bases, with 13 bases between. Germline V lookup: CDR1 KGHSH, CDR2 LQKENI. CDR3 region: CASSADSQHGYTF. CDR3 bases: TGTGCCAGCTCAGCGGACAGTCAGCATGGCTACACCTTC.

The V call is TRBV7-9, the J call TRBJ1-2; D is perhaps TRBD1 (5 bases). Trimming shortened V by 1 base and J by 8 bases, and 8 bases separated the two germline ends. Germline values: CDR1 SEHNR, CDR2 FQNEAQ (reference sequence). There are 12 residues in the CDR3. CDR3: CASSLVGDGYTF. The DNA for the CDR3 is TGTGCCAGCAGCTTAGTCGGGGACGGCTACACCTTC.

In this sample, this clone turned up once. The V call is TRBV30, the J call TRBJ1-2; maybe TRBD1 (6 bases). The CDR3 sequence is 12 residues long. Per the germline V gene, CDR1 is GTSNPN and CDR2 is SVGIG (reference sequence). V was trimmed by 2 bases and J by 4 bases, leaving 8 bases between them. CDR3 coding DNA: TGTGCCTGGAGTACAGGGACCTATGGCTACACCTTC. Its translation: CAWSTGTYGYTF.

The rearrangement joins TRBV6-5 to TRBJ1-2; D is unclear. Trimming took off 2 bases at V and 4 bases at J, with 5 bases between the two ends. The CDR3 extends over 12 amino acids. The germline gives CDR1 MNHEY, CDR2 SVGAGI. CDR3 residues: CASSYRFYGYTF. The CDR3 DNA reads TGTGCCAGCAGTTACAGGTTCTATGGCTACACCTTC.

The chain recombines TRBV29-1 with TRBJ2-1; TRBD2 matches at 9 bases. Germline CDR1 SQVTM, CDR2 ANQGSEA. Trimming cost V 5 bases and J 9 bases; bases outside gene matches: 8. The CDR3 loop spans 13 amino acids. The CDR3 here is CSVLVLAGGEQFF. DNA for the CDR3: TGCAGCGTTCTGGTACTAGCGGGCGGTGAGCAGTTCTTC.

The genes are TRBV19 and TRBJ1-5; the D gene is possibly TRBD1 (5 bases). Trimming removed 5 bases from V and 2 bases from J, with 7 bases in between. This CDR3 is 13 amino acids long. The germline V gene has CDR1 LNHDA and CDR2 SQIVND (reference sequence). The CDR3 sequence: CASSRQRNQPQHF. DNA of the CDR3: TGTGCCAGTAGTCGACAGCGCAATCAGCCCCAGCATTTT. The variable domain in full, completed from reference TRBV19 and TRBJ1-5, reads DGGITQSPKYLFRKEGQNVTLSCEQNLNHDAMYWYRQDPGQGLRLIYYSQIVNDFQKGDIAEGYSVSREKKESFPLTVTSAQKNPTAFYLCASSRQRNQPQHFGDGTRLSIL.

The gene calls are TRBV7-2 and TRBJ1-1; D unclear. CDR1 SGHTA and CDR2 FQGNSA come from the germline V gene. V lost 1 base and J lost 0, with 3 bases in between. CDR3 length: 13 amino acids. In DNA form, the CDR3 reads TGTGCCAGCAGCTTAGAGGTGAACACTGAAGCTTTCTTT. Its protein is CASSLEVNTEAFF.

The V and J genes are TRBV6-5 and TRBJ2-3; D might be TRBD1 or TRBD2, each matching 5 bases. Between the trimmed V and J ends, which lost 1 base and 6 bases, there was a span of 17 bases. Germline lookup yields CDR1 MNHEY and CDR2 SVGAGI. The CDR3 spans 16 residues. The DNA for the CDR3 is TGTGCCAGCAGTTACTGGGCTAGCTCATCAGGGGATACGCAGTATTTT. Its translation is CASSYWASSSGDTQYF.